One T cell receptor (beta chain) is described in this entry. Its antigen is still unknown. 5'RACE primed at constant segments yielded TCR alpha and TCR beta cDNA libraries bearing sample barcodes and UMIs. A single record per CDR3 protein comes from TCRdb applying MiXCR to the 5' RACE reads. The sample contains about 430,000 distinct CDR3 sequences, roughly 18% of which appear only once. Germline V gene lookup returns CDR1 WNHNN and CDR2 SYGVQD (reference sequence). Trimming removed 5 bases from V and 4 bases from J; junction bases left unmatched: 8. CDR3 size: 15 residues. This entry comes from a study of T-cell memory formation after mild COVID-19. Findings and caveats of the study: Mainly in CM and EM were contracting CD4+ clones; CD8+ were in EMRA. CD4/CD8 balance characterized clones contracting day 15 to 85, and CD4+ skew characterized later expanders.

The sample taken for sequencing was PBMCs or a T cell subset sorted from them (not recorded which). This clonotype was obtained from a young man who had mild COVID-19 (a few samples of this study predate the infection). Cell type and time point are not known. V and J are TRBV10-1 and TRBJ2-3, with 8 nucleotides matching TRBD1. In DNA form, the CDR3 reads TGCGCCAGCAGTAAAATACAGGGGGAAGCAGATACGCAGTATTTT. Translation: CASSKIQGEADTQYF.